Sequencing of this T cell receptor (beta chain) was carried out in a study of T cell responses to AZD1222 COVID-19 vaccine. Assay used: immunoSEQ multiplex PCR; TCRdb lists only in-frame clones, some missing. The sample shows over 130,000 clones, roughly nine tenths of them seen only once. Germline values: CDR1 SNHLY, CDR2 FYNNEI. Trimming at V came to 8 bases and at J to 1 base, leaving 7 bases not matched to a gene. The CDR3 spans 15 residues. This sequence was found in an adult who received the AZD1222 COVID-19 vaccine. The source was peripheral blood, collected 28 days after the second AZD1222 dose. The chain recombines TRBV2 with TRBJ1-5, with TRBD1 identical over 8 bases. This chain's CDR3 is CASAGQGASNQPQHF. CDR3 sequence (DNA): TGTGCCAGCGCGGGCCAGGGGGCCAGCAATCAGCCCCAGCATTTT.